This record looks at one T cell receptor beta chain sequence and its context. What it binds is not known. CD8 cells regarded as naive lacked CD45RO, were positively chosen for CCR7, and omitted terminally differentiated effector memory CD45RA+ cells. This sample was taken from a study of shared clonotypes between healthy human individuals. Findings of the study overall: Generally, naive subsets (rather than memory subsets) showed larger estimated richness.

TCRdb's table, derived via immunoSEQ multiplex PCR, lists solely in-frame clones and lacks some. The sample lists around 2,000,000 clones, about 93% seen once, with 1.5% to 2% in the top ten. The germline CDR1 and CDR2 sequences are SGHTA and FQGNSA. Trimming pared 6 bases from V and 8 bases from J, leaving 4 bases between. The CDR3 covers 9 residues. The receptor's source is a man in his late teens or twenties in good health. Some clones in this sample may be carry-over from other donors' samples. J is TRBJ1-1 and V is TRBV7-2, with D unresolved. The sequencing sample was made of naive CD8+ T cells from PBMCs. CDR3 in DNA: TGTGCCAGCAGGAGCGAAGCTTTCTTT. This sequence encodes CASRSEAFF. Drawing the rest from reference TRBV7-2 and TRBJ1-1, the complete variable domain is GAGVSQSPSNKVTEKGKDVELRCDPISGHTALYWYRQSLGQGLEFLIYFQGNSAPDKSGLPSDRFSAERTGGSVSTLTIQRTQQEDSAVYLCASRSEAFFGQGTRLTVV.